This is a list of T cell receptor beta chains from one sample in a study of shared clonotypes between healthy human individuals. Assay used: immunoSEQ multiplex PCR; TCRdb lists only in-frame clones, some missing. The repertoire consists of some 2,000,000 clones, with more than 90% occurring once and the leading ten covering 0.13%. Specimen: naive CD4+ T cells sorted from blood. The receptors shown here come from a man younger than 35 in good health. The CDR3 runs from the conserved cysteine through the conserved F or W. D genes are given only for firm matches. Clone size is stated in some rows and not others, as once, few, many or a class when expanded.

clone size: NA; D gene: TRBD1; V gene: TRBV4-1; J gene: TRBJ2-7; CDR3 DNA: TGCGCCAGCAGCCGAGAGGGGACAGGGGAGCACGAGCAGTACTTC; CDR3 protein: CASSREGTGEHEQYF
clone size: NA; D gene: NA; V gene: TRBV30; J gene: TRBJ1-3; CDR3 DNA: TGTGCCTTCCTCCGGGAAAACGGAAACACCATATATTTT; CDR3 protein: CAFLRENGNTIYF
clone size: few; D gene: TRBD2; V gene: TRBV11-2; J gene: TRBJ2-1; CDR3 DNA: TGTGCCAGCAGCGCGGGACTAGCGGCTGTTAATGAGCAGTTCTTC; CDR3 protein: CASSAGLAAVNEQFF
clone size: NA; D gene: NA; V gene: TRBV28; J gene: TRBJ1-6; CDR3 DNA: TGTGCCGCGAAGCAGGGGTCAATAAATTCACCCCTCCACTTT; CDR3 protein: CAAKQGSINSPLHF
clone size: NA; D gene: NA; V gene: TRBV27; J gene: TRBJ2-7; CDR3 DNA: TGTGCCAGCGGCCGGGCGGGGCTTCCCTACGAGCAGTACTTC; CDR3 protein: CASGRAGLPYEQYF
clone size: NA; D gene: TRBD1; V gene: TRBV4-3; J gene: TRBJ2-7; CDR3 DNA: TGCGCCAGCAGCCAAGTACCGGGACAGTCCTACGAGCAGTACTTC; CDR3 protein: CASSQVPGQSYEQYF
clone size: NA; D gene: TRBD1; V gene: TRBV2; J gene: TRBJ1-6; CDR3 DNA: TGTGCCAGCAGTGAAGGGGCGACAGGGTTTAATAATTCACCCCTCCACTTT; CDR3 protein: CASSEGATGFNNSPLHF
clone size: NA; D gene: NA; V gene: TRBV7-8; J gene: TRBJ2-2; CDR3 DNA: TGTGCCAGCAGCTTAGAGGCTAGAACGAACACCGGGGAGCTGTTTTTT; CDR3 protein: CASSLEARTNTGELFF
clone size: NA; D gene: NA; V gene: TRBV6-5; J gene: TRBJ1-6; CDR3 DNA: TGTGCCAGCAGCCGCATGGGCTCACCCCTCCACTTT; CDR3 protein: CASSRMGSPLHF
clone size: NA; D gene: NA; V gene: TRBV5-1; J gene: TRBJ2-7; CDR3 DNA: TGCGCCAGCAGCTTGCAGGTTTCGACGGAGCAGTACTTC; CDR3 protein: CASSLQVSTEQYF